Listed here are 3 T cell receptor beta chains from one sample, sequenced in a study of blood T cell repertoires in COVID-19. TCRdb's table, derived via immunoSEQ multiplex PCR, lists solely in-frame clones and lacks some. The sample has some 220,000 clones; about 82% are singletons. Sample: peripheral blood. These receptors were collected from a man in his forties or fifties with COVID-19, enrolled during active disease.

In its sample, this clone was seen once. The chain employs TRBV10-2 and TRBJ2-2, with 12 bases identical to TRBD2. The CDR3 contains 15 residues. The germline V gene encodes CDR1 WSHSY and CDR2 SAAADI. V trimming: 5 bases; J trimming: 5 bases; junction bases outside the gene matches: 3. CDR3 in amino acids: CASSRGLAGTGELFF. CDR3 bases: TGCGCCAGCAGTCGCGGACTAGCGGGGACCGGGGAGCTGTTTTTT.

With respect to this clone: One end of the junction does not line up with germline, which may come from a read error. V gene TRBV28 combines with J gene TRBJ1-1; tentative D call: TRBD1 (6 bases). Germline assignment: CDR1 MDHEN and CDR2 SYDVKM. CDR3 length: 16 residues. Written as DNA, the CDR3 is TGTGCCAGCAGTCCCACTTTCGGGAGGGGGAACCCTGAAGCTTTCTTT. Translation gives CASSPTFGRGNPEAFF.

The CDR3 coding sequence is TGTGCCTGTGGGACAGGAATAACCTACGAGCAGTACTTC. This gives the protein CACGTGITYEQYF. The chain employs TRBV30 and TRBJ2-7; 8 bases fit TRBD1. V shed 6 bases and J 2 bases; nucleotides not matched to a gene: 6. CDR1 and CDR2 from the germline V gene are GTSNPN and SVGIG (reference sequence). CDR3 size: 13 residues. The full variable domain, with the rest looked up from reference TRBV30 and TRBJ2-7, is SQTIHQWPATLVQPVGSPLSLECTVEGTSNPNLYWYRQAAGRGLQLLFYSVGIGQISSEVPQNLSASRPQDRQFILSSKKLLLSDSGFYLCACGTGITYEQYFGPGTRLTVT.